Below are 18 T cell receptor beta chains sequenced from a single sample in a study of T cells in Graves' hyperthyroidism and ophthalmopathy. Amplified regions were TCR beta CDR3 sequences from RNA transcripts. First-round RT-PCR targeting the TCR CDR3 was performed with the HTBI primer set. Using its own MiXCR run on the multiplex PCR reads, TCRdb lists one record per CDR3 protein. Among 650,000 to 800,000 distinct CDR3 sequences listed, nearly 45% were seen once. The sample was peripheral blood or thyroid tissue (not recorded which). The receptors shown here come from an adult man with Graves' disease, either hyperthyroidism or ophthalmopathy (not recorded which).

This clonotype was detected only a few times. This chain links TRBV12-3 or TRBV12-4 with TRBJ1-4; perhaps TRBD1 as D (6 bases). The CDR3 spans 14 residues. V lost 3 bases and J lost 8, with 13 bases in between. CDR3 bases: TGTGCCAGCAGTTTCGGGGGGCGCGGAGAAAAACTGTTTTTT. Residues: CASSFGGRGEKLFF.

DNA for the CDR3: TGTGCCAGCAGCGTTCGGGGGGGGTACGAGCAGTACTTC. It is translated as CASSVRGGYEQYF. This chain joins TRBV7-9 and TRBJ2-7; 8 bases map to TRBD2. V lost 5 bases and J lost 4; bases outside the gene matches: 4. Germline assignment: CDR1 SEHNR and CDR2 FQNEAQ (reference sequence). This CDR3 has 13 residues.

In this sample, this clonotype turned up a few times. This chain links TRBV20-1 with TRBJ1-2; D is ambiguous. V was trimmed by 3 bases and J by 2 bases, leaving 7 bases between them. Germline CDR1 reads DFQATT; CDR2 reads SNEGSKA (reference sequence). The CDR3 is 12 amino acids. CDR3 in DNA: TGCAGTGCTAGGGAGTCCAACTATGGCTACACCTTC. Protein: CSARESNYGYTF.

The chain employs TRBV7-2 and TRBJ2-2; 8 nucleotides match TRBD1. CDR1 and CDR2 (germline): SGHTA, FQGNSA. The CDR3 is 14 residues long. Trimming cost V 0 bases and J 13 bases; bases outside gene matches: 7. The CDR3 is CASSLATTGGGLFF. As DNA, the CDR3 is TGTGCCAGCAGCTTAGCGACCACAGGGGGTGGGCTGTTTTTT.

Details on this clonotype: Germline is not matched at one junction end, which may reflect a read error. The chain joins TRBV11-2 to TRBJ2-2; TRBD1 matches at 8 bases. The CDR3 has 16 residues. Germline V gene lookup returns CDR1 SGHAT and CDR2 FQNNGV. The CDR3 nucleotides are TGCGCCAGCAGCTTGACGACAGGGGCGAACACCGGGGAGCTGTTTTTT. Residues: CASSLTTGANTGELFF.

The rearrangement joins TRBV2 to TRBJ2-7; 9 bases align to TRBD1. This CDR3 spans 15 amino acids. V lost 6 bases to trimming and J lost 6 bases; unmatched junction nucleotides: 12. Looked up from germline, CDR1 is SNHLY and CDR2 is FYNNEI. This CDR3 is CASSFDPGQGSEQYF. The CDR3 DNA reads TGTGCCAGCAGCTTCGACCCGGGACAGGGAAGCGAGCAGTACTTC. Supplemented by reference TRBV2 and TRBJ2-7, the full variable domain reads EPEVTQTPSHQVTQMGQEVILRCVPISNHLYFYWYRQILGQKVEFLVSFYNNEISEKSEIFDDQFSVERPDGSNFTLKIRSTKLEDSAMYFCASSFDPGQGSEQYFGPGTRLTVT.

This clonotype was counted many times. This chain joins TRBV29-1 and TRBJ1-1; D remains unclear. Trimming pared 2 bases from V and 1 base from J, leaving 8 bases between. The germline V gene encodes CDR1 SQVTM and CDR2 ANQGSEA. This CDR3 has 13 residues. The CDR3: CSVERSENTEAFF. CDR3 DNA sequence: TGCAGCGTTGAACGATCAGAGAACACTGAAGCTTTCTTT. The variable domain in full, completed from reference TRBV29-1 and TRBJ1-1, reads SAVISQKPSRDICQRGTSLTIQCQVDSQVTMMFWYRQQPGQSLTLIATANQGSEATYESGFVIDKFPISRPNLTFSTLTVSNMSPEDSSIYLCSVERSENTEAFFGQGTRLTVV.

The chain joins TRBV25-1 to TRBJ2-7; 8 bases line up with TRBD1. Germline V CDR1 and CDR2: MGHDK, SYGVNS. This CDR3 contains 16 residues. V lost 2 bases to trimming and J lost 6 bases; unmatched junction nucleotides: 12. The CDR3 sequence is CASSEVRTGSFTEQYF. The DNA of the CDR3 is TGTGCCAGCAGTGAAGTGAGGACAGGGTCTTTTACCGAGCAGTACTTC.

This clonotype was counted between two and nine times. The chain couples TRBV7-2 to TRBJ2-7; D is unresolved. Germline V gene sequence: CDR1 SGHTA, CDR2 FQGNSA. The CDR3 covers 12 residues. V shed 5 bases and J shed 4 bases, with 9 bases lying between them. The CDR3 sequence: CASSPTDYEQYF. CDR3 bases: TGTGCCAGCAGCCCTACTGATTACGAGCAGTACTTC. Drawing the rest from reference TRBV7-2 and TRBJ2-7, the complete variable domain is GAGVSQSPSNKVTEKGKDVELRCDPISGHTALYWYRQSLGQGLEFLIYFQGNSAPDKSGLPSDRFSAERTGGSVSTLTIQRTQQEDSAVYLCASSPTDYEQYFGPGTRLTVT.

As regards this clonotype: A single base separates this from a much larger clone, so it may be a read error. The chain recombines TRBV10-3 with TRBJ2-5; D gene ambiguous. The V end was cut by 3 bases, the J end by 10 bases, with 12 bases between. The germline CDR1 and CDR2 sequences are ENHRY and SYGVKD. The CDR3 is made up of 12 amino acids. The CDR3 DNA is TGTGCCATCAGTGACGGCCGCAACGACCAGTACTTC. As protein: CAISDGRNDQYF.

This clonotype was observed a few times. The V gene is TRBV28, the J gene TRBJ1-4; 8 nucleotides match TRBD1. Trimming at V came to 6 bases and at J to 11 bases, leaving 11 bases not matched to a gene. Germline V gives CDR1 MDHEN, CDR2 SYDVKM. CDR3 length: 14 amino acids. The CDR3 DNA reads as TGTGCCAGCAGAGCCGGGACAGGTCTGCAGAAACTGTTTTTT. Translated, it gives CASRAGTGLQKLFF. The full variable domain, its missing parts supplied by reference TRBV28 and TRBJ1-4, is DVKVTQSSRYLVKRTGEKVFLECVQDMDHENMFWYRQDPGLGLRLIYFSYDVKMKEKGDIPEGYSVSREKKERFSLILESASTNQTSMYLCASRAGTGLQKLFFGSGTQLSVL.

The CDR3 loop reads CASSLGTGTKASPLHF. The DNA of the CDR3 is TGTGCCAGCAGCTTAGGTACCGGGACCAAAGCTTCACCCCTCCACTTT. This rearrangement joins TRBV11-2 to TRBJ1-6; D is perhaps TRBD1 (5 bases). V gave up 1 base and J gave up 9 bases, with 16 bases separating them. CDR3 length: 16 amino acids. Germline values: CDR1 SGHAT, CDR2 FQNNGV.

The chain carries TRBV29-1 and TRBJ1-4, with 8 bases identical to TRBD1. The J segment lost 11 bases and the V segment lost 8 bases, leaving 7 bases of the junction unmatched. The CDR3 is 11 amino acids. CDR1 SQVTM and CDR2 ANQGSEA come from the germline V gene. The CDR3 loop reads CSPMDRDKLFF. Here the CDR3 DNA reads TGCAGCCCTATGGACAGGGATAAACTGTTTTTT.

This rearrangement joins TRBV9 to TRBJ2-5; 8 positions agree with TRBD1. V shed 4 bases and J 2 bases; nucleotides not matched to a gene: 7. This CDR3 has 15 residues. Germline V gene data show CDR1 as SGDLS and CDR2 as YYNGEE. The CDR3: CASSPGQGQQETQYF. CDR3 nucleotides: TGTGCCAGCAGCCCTGGACAGGGACAGCAAGAGACCCAGTACTTC. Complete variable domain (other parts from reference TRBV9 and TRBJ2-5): DSGVTQTPKHLITATGQRVTLRCSPRSGDLSVYWYQQSLDQGLQFLIQYYNGEERAKGNILERFSAQQFPDLHSELNLSSLELGDSALYFCASSPGQGQQETQYFGPGTRLLVL.

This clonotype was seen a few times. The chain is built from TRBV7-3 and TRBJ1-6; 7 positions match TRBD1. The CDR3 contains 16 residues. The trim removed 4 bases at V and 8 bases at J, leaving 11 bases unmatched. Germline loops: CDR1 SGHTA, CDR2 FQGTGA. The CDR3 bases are TGTGCCAGCAGCTCGCACGACCTACAGGGGTATTCACCCCTCCACTTT. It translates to CASSSHDLQGYSPLHF.

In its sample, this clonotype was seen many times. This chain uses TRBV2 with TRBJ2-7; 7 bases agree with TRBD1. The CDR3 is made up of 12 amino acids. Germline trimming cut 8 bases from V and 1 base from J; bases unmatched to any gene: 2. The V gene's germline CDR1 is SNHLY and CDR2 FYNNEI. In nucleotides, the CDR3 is TGTGCCAGCCGGGACAGTTCCTACGAGCAGTACTTC. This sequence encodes CASRDSSYEQYF. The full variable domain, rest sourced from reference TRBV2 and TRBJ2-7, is EPEVTQTPSHQVTQMGQEVILRCVPISNHLYFYWYRQILGQKVEFLVSFYNNEISEKSEIFDDQFSVERPDGSNFTLKIRSTKLEDSAMYFCASRDSSYEQYFGPGTRLTVT.

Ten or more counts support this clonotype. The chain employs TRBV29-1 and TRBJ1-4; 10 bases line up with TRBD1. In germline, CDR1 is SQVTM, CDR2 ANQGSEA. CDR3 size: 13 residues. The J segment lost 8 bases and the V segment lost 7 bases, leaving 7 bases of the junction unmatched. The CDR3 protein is CSARGTGAEKLFF. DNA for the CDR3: TGCAGCGCCCGGGGGACAGGGGCCGAAAAACTGTTTTTT.

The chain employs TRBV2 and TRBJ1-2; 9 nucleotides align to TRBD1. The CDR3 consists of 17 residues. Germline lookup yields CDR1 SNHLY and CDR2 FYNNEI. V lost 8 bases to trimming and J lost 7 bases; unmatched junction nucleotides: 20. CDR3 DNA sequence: TGTGCCAGCGTGAGCGGACGTACAGGGGGCGCCCCGGGTGGCTACACCTTC. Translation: CASVSGRTGGAPGGYTF.